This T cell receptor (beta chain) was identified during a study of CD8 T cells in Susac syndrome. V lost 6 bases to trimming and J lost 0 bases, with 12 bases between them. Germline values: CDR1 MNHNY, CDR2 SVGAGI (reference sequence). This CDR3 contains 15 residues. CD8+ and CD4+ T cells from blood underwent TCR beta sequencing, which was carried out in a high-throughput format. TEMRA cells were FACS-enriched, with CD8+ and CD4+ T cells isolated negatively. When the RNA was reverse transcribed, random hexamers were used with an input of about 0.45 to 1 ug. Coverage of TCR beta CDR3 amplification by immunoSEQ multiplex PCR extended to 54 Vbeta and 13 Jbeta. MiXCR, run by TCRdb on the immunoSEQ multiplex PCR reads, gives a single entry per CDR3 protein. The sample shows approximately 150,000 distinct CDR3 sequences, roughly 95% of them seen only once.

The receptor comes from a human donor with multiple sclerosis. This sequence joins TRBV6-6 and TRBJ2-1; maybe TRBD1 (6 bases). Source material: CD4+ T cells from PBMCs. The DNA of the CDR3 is TGTGCCAGCAGCAGGGGCGCTCCCTCCTACAATGAGCAGTTCTTC. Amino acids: CASSRGAPSYNEQFF.